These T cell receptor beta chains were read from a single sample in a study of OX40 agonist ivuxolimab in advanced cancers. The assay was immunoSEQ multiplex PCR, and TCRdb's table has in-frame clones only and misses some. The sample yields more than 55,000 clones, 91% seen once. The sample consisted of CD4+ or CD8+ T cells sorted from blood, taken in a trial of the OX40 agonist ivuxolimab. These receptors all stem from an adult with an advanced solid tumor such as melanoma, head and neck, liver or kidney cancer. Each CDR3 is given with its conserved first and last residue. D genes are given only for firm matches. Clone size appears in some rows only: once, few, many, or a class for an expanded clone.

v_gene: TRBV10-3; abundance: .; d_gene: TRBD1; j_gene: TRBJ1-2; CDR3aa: CAISGFTGEGGYTF; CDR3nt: TGTGCCATCAGTGGTTTTACAGGGGAGGGTGGCTACACCTTC
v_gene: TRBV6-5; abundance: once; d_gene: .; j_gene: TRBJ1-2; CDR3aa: CASSPGGGNYGYTF; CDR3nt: TGTGCCAGCAGCCCAGGAGGGGGGAACTATGGCTACACCTTC
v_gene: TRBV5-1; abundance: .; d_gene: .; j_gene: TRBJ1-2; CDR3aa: CASSLAGRGDYGYTF; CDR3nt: TGCGCCAGCAGCTTGGCCGGCAGGGGCGACTATGGCTACACCTTC
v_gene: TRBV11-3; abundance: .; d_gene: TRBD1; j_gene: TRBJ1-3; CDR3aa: CASSQGADGNTIYF; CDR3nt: TGTGCCAGCAGCCAGGGGGCGGATGGAAACACCATATATTTT
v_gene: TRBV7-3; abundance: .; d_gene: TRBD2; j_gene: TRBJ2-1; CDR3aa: CASSPRGSGVHNEQFF; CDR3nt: TGTGCCAGCAGTCCCCGAGGGAGCGGGGTACACAATGAGCAGTTCTTC
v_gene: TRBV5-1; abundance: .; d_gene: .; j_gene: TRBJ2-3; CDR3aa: CASSLQRDTQYF; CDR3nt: TGCGCCAGCAGCTTGCAGAGAGATACGCAGTATTTT
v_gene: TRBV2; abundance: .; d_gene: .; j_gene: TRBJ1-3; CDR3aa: CASSGGSGNTIYF; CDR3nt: TGTGCCAGCAGTGGGGGGTCTGGAAACACCATATATTTT
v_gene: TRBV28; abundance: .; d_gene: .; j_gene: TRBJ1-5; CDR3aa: CASSLERGEQPQHF; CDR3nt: TGTGCCAGCAGTTTAGAGAGAGGGGAACAGCCCCAGCATTTT
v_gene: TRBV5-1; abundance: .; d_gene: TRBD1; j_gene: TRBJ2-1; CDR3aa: CASSLLTGVGEQFF; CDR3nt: TGCGCCAGCAGCTTGTTGACAGGGGTTGGGGAGCAGTTCTTC
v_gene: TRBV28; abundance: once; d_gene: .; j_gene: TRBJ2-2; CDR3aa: CASSLTSRELFF; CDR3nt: TGTGCCAGCAGCCTGACTAGTAGGGAGCTGTTTTTT
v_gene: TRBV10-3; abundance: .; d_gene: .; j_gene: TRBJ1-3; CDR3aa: CAISEYPDVTWSGNTIYF; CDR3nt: TGTGCCATCAGTGAGTACCCTGACGTTACATGGTCTGGAAACACCATATATTTT
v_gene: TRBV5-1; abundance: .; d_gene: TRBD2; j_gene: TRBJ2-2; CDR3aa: CASSGRTSGNGAGELFF; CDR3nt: TGCGCCAGCAGCGGACGGACTAGCGGGAATGGGGCCGGGGAGCTGTTTTTT
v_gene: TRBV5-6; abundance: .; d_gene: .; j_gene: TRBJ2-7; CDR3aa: CASSPLGPYEQYF; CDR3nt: TGTGCCAGCAGTCCCCTAGGTCCCTACGAGCAGTACTTC
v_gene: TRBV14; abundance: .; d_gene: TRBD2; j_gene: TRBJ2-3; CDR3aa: CASSLPLAGVGTDTQYF; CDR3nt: TGTGCCAGCAGCCTCCCTCTAGCGGGAGTGGGCACAGATACGCAGTATTTT
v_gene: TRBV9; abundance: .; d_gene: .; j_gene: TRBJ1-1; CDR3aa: CGGLHTEAFF; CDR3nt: TGTGGCGGACTGCACACTGAAGCTTTCTTT
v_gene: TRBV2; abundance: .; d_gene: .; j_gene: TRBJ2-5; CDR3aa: CASRTEGLEETQYF; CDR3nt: TGTGCCAGCCGGACCGAAGGGCTAGAAGAGACCCAGTACTTC
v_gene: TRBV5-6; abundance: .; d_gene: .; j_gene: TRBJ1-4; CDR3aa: CASSRDLNEKLFF; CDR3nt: TGTGCCAGCAGCCGAGACCTCAATGAAAAACTGTTTTTT
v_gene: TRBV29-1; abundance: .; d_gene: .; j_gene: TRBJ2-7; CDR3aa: CSAGHGAYEQYF; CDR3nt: TGCAGCGCTGGACACGGGGCCTACGAGCAGTACTTC
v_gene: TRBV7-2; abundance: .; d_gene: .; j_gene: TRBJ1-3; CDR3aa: CASSFLNGNTIYF; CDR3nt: TGTGCCAGCAGCTTTCTAAATGGAAACACCATATATTTT
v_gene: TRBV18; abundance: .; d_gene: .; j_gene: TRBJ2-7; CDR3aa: CASSARGRTYEQYF; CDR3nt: TGTGCCAGCTCCGCGCGGGGTCGAACCTACGAGCAGTACTTC
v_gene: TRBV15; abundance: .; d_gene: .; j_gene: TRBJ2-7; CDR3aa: CATSKDGASYEQYF; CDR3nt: TGTGCCACCAGCAAGGACGGTGCGTCCTACGAGCAGTACTTC
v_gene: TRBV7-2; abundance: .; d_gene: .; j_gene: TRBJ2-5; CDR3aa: CASSLKVETQYF; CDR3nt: TGTGCCAGCAGCCTTAAAGTAGAGACCCAGTACTTC